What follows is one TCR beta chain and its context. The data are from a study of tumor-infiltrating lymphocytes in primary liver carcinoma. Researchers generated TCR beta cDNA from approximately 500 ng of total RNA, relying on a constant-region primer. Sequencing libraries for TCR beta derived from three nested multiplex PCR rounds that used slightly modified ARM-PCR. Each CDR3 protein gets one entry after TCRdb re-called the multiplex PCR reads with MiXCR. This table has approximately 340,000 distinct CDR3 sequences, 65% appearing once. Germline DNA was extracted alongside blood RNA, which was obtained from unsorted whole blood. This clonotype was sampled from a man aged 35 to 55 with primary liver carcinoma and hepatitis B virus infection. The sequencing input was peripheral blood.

This chain's CDR3 is CASSPQGLAGGIEDIEELFF. For the CDR3, the DNA is TGTGCCAGCAGCCCACAGGGACTAGCGGGAGGCATCGAGGACATCGAGGAGCTGTTTTTT. The chain links TRBV11-3 to TRBJ2-2, with 15 positions matching TRBD2. Looked up from germline, CDR1 is SGHNT and CDR2 is YENEEA. The CDR3 totals 20 residues. V trimming: 5 bases; J trimming: 10 bases; junction bases outside the gene matches: 20.